These 14 T cell receptor beta chains came from one sample sequenced in a study of early T cells in non-severe SARS-CoV-2 infection. TCRdb ran MiXCR on the 5' RACE reads and lists one entry per CDR3 protein. The sample has 40,000 or so distinct CDR3 sequences, almost 6% seen once. The sample was whole blood. These receptors came from an adult who was a healthcare worker with PCR-confirmed SARS-CoV-2 infection or an uninfected control (not recorded which).

This clonotype was observed many times. This chain joins TRBV7-9 and TRBJ2-7; D is ambiguous. The CDR3 has 13 amino acids. The germline V gene encodes CDR1 SEHNR and CDR2 FQNEAQ (reference sequence). V shed 4 bases and J shed 2 bases, with 9 bases lying between them. The CDR3 DNA is TGTGCCAGCAGCTCCCCGGAAGCCTACGAGCAGTACTTC. Translation: CASSSPEAYEQYF.

This clonotype was seen repeatedly, ten times or more. This chain connects TRBV20-1 to TRBJ2-7; 8 nucleotides match TRBD1. Germline trimming cut 3 bases from V and 7 bases from J; bases unmatched to any gene: 14. This CDR3 comprises 15 residues. Germline CDR1 reads DFQATT; CDR2 reads SNEGSKA (reference sequence). CDR3 amino acids: CSARVRDRPFVEQYF. CDR3 bases: TGCAGTGCTAGGGTCCGGGACAGGCCGTTCGTGGAGCAGTACTTC.

This rearrangement joins TRBV7-2 to TRBJ2-5; the D is unclear. The ends were cut back, 5 bases at V and 5 bases at J, with 12 bases in the middle. The CDR3 runs 13 residues. CDR1 and CDR2 (germline): SGHTA, FQGNSA. CDR3 sequence (DNA): TGTGCCAGCAGCCGCCAGGTGCTGGAGACCCAGTACTTC. Amino acids: CASSRQVLETQYF.

This clonotype was recorded many times. V and J are TRBV20-1 and TRBJ2-7, with TRBD2 identical over 12 bases. Germline CDR1 and CDR2: DFQATT and SNEGSKA (reference sequence). The CDR3 has 16 amino acids. V was clipped by 0 bases and J by 5 bases; unmatched bases: 8. This CDR3 is CSARDWLAGGPNEQYF. The CDR3 coding sequence is TGCAGTGCTAGAGATTGGCTAGCGGGAGGGCCTAACGAGCAGTACTTC.

This clonotype was seen ten or more times. The chain carries TRBV27 and TRBJ2-1; D remains ambiguous. The CDR3 contains 15 residues. V lost 5 bases, J lost 9 bases, and 20 bases lay in between. From germline, CDR1 is MNHEY and CDR2 SMNVEV (reference sequence). The DNA of the CDR3 is TGTGCCAGCAGTACGGCCGGCGAACCCTCCAGTGAGCAGTTCTTC. Translated, it gives CASSTAGEPSSEQFF.

This clonotype was recorded at least ten times. The rearrangement joins TRBV5-8 to TRBJ2-7; TRBD1 agrees at 7 bases. The J segment lost 5 bases and the V segment lost 2 bases, leaving 7 bases of the junction unmatched. Germline V gene lookup returns CDR1 SGHTS and CDR2 YDEGEE. This CDR3 has 14 residues. As DNA, the CDR3 is TGTGCCAGCAGCTTCTTGACAGGGAGACACGAGCAGTACTTC. Translated: CASSFLTGRHEQYF.

In this sample, this clonotype turned up many times. The chain employs TRBV4-2 and TRBJ1-2; weak D call: TRBD1 (6 bases). The CDR3 runs to 17 residues. Trimming removed 3 bases from V and 8 bases from J, with 25 bases in between. Germline V gives CDR1 LGHNA, CDR2 YNFKEQ. DNA for the CDR3: TGTGCCAGCAGCCAGGATACCAGACAGGATCCAACTAGGGGCTACACCTTC. It encodes CASSQDTRQDPTRGYTF.

This clonotype was seen at least ten times. This rearrangement joins TRBV6-1 to TRBJ2-3, with 10 bases fitting TRBD2. This CDR3 contains 15 residues. The trim removed 5 bases at V and 5 bases at J, leaving 7 bases unmatched. Germline CDR1 MNHNS, CDR2 SASEGT. The CDR3 region has the DNA TGTGCCAGCAGTCCGAGCGGGAGGGCCGGAGATACGCAGTATTTT. Translating gives CASSPSGRAGDTQYF.

This clonotype was observed many times. The J gene is TRBJ2-1, the V gene TRBV3-1; possibly TRBD2 for D (5 bases). V was cut by 6 bases and J by 5 bases, with 14 bases left in between. The germline CDR1 and CDR2 sequences are LGHDT and YNNKEL (reference sequence). This CDR3 has 14 amino acids. CDR3 in amino acids: CASRVGEEDNEQFF. CDR3 in DNA: TGTGCCAGCAGGGTGGGAGAGGAGGACAATGAGCAGTTCTTC.

This clonotype was recorded many times. The chain is built from TRBV7-2 and TRBJ1-1; 8 nucleotides line up with TRBD1. CDR1 and CDR2 from the germline V gene are SGHTA and FQGNSA. The CDR3 consists of 14 residues. Germline trimming cut 7 bases from V and 4 bases from J; bases unmatched to any gene: 8. The CDR3 DNA reads as TGTGCCAGCACCGTGGACAGGGCGATCACTGAAGCTTTCTTT. Translated: CASTVDRAITEAFF.

This clonotype came up many times. The chain recombines TRBV12-3 or TRBV12-4 with TRBJ2-1; 8 bases map to TRBD2. Germline trimming cut 5 bases from V and 12 bases from J; bases unmatched to any gene: 15. The CDR3 contains 15 residues. This CDR3 reads CASSLSGTRTFGQFF. CDR3 bases: TGTGCCAGCAGTCTTTCCGGGACTAGGACGTTTGGGCAGTTCTTC.

This clonotype was observed at least ten times. The CDR3 here is CASSLSSTGTNYGYTF. The DNA for the CDR3 is TGTGCCAGCAGCCTAAGTTCGACAGGGACCAACTATGGCTACACCTTC. The chain has TRBV7-2 and TRBJ1-2; TRBD1 matches 7 bases. Per germline, CDR1 SGHTA and CDR2 FQGNSA. CDR3 length: 16 residues. V gave up 5 bases and J gave up 2 bases; unmatched junction bases: 11.

There are many counts of this clonotype. V and J are TRBV20-1 and TRBJ1-1, with 8 nucleotides matching TRBD1. With 6 bases clipped from V and 11 bases from J, the junction kept 11 bases outside the gene matches. The CDR3 sequence is 12 residues long. Looked up from germline, CDR1 is DFQATT and CDR2 is SNEGSKA (reference sequence). CDR3 sequence (DNA): TGCAGTGCGGGAGACAGGGGCATTGTGGCTTTCTTT. Protein product: CSAGDRGIVAFF.

In its sample, this clonotype was seen a few times. The rearrangement links TRBV30 to TRBJ2-1; 7 nucleotides match TRBD1. Germline V lookup: CDR1 GTSNPN, CDR2 SVGIG (reference sequence). J was trimmed by 6 bases and V by 5 bases; bases with no gene match: 16. This CDR3 has 16 amino acids. The CDR3 protein is CAWHSLRDSYSNEQFF. The CDR3 nucleotides read TGTGCCTGGCACTCGCTCCGGGACAGTTACTCCAATGAGCAGTTCTTC. Complete variable domain (other parts from reference TRBV30 and TRBJ2-1): SQTIHQWPATLVQPVGSPLSLECTVEGTSNPNLYWYRQAAGRGLQLLFYSVGIGQISSEVPQNLSASRPQDRQFILSSKKLLLSDSGFYLCAWHSLRDSYSNEQFFGPGTRLTVL.